The rows below give T cell receptor beta chains drawn from one sample of a study of response to subunit inactivated influenza vaccine. TCRdb analysed the RT-PCR reads with MiXCR anew, one entry per CDR3 protein. The sample records some 800,000 distinct CDR3 sequences, 20% to 25% being singletons. The sample consisted of PBMCs from blood, taken approximately 5 days after vaccination. These receptors all stem from a man aged 50-60 years who received an inactivated influenza vaccine. The CDR3 runs from the conserved cysteine through the conserved F or W. Each record gives: clone size, J gene, V gene, D gene, CDR3 protein, CDR3 DNA. D genes are given only for firm matches. Not all rows give a size; the values are once, few, many and, for expanded clones, a class.

abundance: few
j_gene: TRBJ2-7
v_gene: TRBV5-1
d_gene: -
CDR3aa: CASSFLGVGYEQYF
CDR3nt: TGCGCCAGCAGCTTTCTAGGGGTGGGCTACGAGCAGTACTTC

abundance: -
j_gene: TRBJ2-3
v_gene: TRBV6-5
d_gene: TRBD2
CDR3aa: CASSSPSGKGTDTQYF
CDR3nt: TGTGCCAGCAGTTCCCCTAGCGGGAAGGGCACAGATACGCAGTATTTT

abundance: many
j_gene: TRBJ2-1
v_gene: TRBV6-2/TRBV6-3
d_gene: TRBD1
CDR3aa: CASSLRQGIGSYNEQFF
CDR3nt: TGTGCCAGCAGTCTACGACAGGGGATCGGCTCCTACAATGAGCAGTTCTTC

abundance: -
j_gene: TRBJ1-1
v_gene: TRBV20-1
d_gene: -
CDR3aa: CSASPSEVMNTEAFF
CDR3nt: TGCAGTGCTAGCCCCTCTGAAGTCATGAACACTGAAGCTTTCTTT

abundance: -
j_gene: TRBJ1-4
v_gene: TRBV28
d_gene: -
CDR3aa: CAIKGESLGTNEKLFF
CDR3nt: TGTGCCATCAAAGGAGAGTCGCTGGGTACTAATGAAAAACTGTTTTTT

abundance: -
j_gene: TRBJ1-5
v_gene: TRBV20-1
d_gene: TRBD1
CDR3aa: CSAHSTSGGPQHF
CDR3nt: TGCAGTGCTCACAGCACTTCAGGGGGGCCCCAGCATTTT

abundance: -
j_gene: TRBJ2-2
v_gene: TRBV12-3/TRBV12-4
d_gene: TRBD1
CDR3aa: CASSSRGLTTGELFF
CDR3nt: TGTGCCAGCAGTTCAAGGGGGCTCACCACCGGGGAGCTGTTTTTT

abundance: few
j_gene: TRBJ2-6
v_gene: TRBV5-1
d_gene: TRBD1
CDR3aa: CASSLGRTGIISGANVLTF
CDR3nt: TGCGCCAGCAGCTTGGGGCGGACAGGTATCATCTCTGGGGCCAACGTCCTGACTTTC

abundance: -
j_gene: TRBJ2-7
v_gene: TRBV3-1
d_gene: TRBD2
CDR3aa: CASSLLAGAEEQYF
CDR3nt: TGTGCCAGCAGCCTACTAGCGGGAGCGGAGGAGCAGTACTTC

abundance: few
j_gene: TRBJ2-7
v_gene: TRBV20-1
d_gene: -
CDR3aa: CSARDRWGAGDPYEQYF
CDR3nt: TGCAGTGCTAGAGATAGGTGGGGGGCGGGAGATCCCTACGAGCAGTACTTC

abundance: -
j_gene: TRBJ2-1
v_gene: TRBV20-1
d_gene: TRBD2
CDR3aa: CSAQGLAGVYNEQFF
CDR3nt: TGCAGTGCTCAGGGACTAGCGGGGGTTTACAATGAGCAGTTCTTC

abundance: -
j_gene: TRBJ2-7
v_gene: TRBV27
d_gene: TRBD2
CDR3aa: CASSPRLADYEQYF
CDR3nt: TGTGCCAGCAGTCCACGACTAGCGGATTACGAGCAGTACTTC

abundance: few
j_gene: TRBJ2-3
v_gene: TRBV5-1
d_gene: -
CDR3aa: CASSLYHSRGGPGTDTQYF
CDR3nt: TGCGCCAGCAGCTTGTATCATAGCCGGGGAGGCCCAGGCACAGATACGCAGTATTTT

abundance: many
j_gene: TRBJ2-1
v_gene: TRBV7-9
d_gene: TRBD1
CDR3aa: CASRHTGDVDYEQFF
CDR3nt: TGTGCCAGCAGACACACAGGGGATGTGGACTATGAGCAGTTCTTC

abundance: -
j_gene: TRBJ1-1
v_gene: TRBV3-1
d_gene: -
CDR3aa: CASSTPVRGGTEAFF
CDR3nt: TGTGCCAGCAGCACCCCGGTTCGGGGTGGCACTGAAGCTTTCTTT

abundance: -
j_gene: TRBJ2-2
v_gene: TRBV9
d_gene: TRBD1
CDR3aa: CASSVGGGYTGELFF
CDR3nt: TGTGCCAGCAGCGTAGGAGGGGGCTACACCGGGGAGCTGTTTTTT

abundance: -
j_gene: TRBJ2-6
v_gene: TRBV11-1
d_gene: TRBD1
CDR3aa: CASSLIGGQGNSGANVLTF
CDR3nt: TGTGCCAGCAGCTTAATTGGAGGACAGGGGAACTCTGGGGCCAACGTCCTGACTTTC

abundance: -
j_gene: TRBJ1-2
v_gene: TRBV7-2
d_gene: -
CDR3aa: CASSLMAASDIYYTF
CDR3nt: TGTGCCAGCAGCTTAATGGCGGCCTCCGACATATACTACACCTTC

abundance: few
j_gene: TRBJ1-2
v_gene: TRBV28
d_gene: -
CDR3aa: CATPGGLGLYGYTF
CDR3nt: TGTGCCACACCGGGTGGGCTTGGGCTCTATGGCTACACCTTC

abundance: -
j_gene: TRBJ2-3
v_gene: TRBV30
d_gene: TRBD2
CDR3aa: CAWSVLAGSDTQYF
CDR3nt: TGTGCCTGGAGCGTACTAGCGGGGTCAGATACGCAGTATTTT

abundance: few
j_gene: TRBJ1-1
v_gene: TRBV7-8
d_gene: TRBD1
CDR3aa: CASSRRDRGEAFF
CDR3nt: TGTGCCAGCAGTCGAAGAGACAGGGGTGAAGCTTTCTTT

abundance: -
j_gene: TRBJ2-1
v_gene: TRBV3-1
d_gene: -
CDR3aa: CASSQRENEQFF
CDR3nt: TGTGCCAGCAGCCAACGGGAAAATGAGCAGTTCTTC

abundance: -
j_gene: TRBJ1-2
v_gene: TRBV6-5
d_gene: TRBD1
CDR3aa: CASSYRGAGGDRYTF
CDR3nt: TGTGCCAGCAGTTACAGAGGGGCAGGGGGCGATCGCTACACCTTC

abundance: few
j_gene: TRBJ1-1
v_gene: TRBV29-1
d_gene: -
CDR3aa: CSVENPSGDRTEAFF
CDR3nt: TGCAGCGTTGAAAATCCCTCGGGGGATCGGACTGAAGCTTTCTTT

abundance: once
j_gene: TRBJ2-2
v_gene: TRBV11-1
d_gene: -
CDR3aa: CASSRHYTGELFF
CDR3nt: TGTGCCAGCAGTCGACACTACACCGGGGAGCTGTTTTTT

abundance: -
j_gene: TRBJ2-7
v_gene: TRBV18
d_gene: TRBD1
CDR3aa: CASSRETGLGAYEQYF
CDR3nt: TGTGCCAGCTCAAGAGAGACAGGGCTTGGGGCCTACGAGCAGTACTTC

abundance: -
j_gene: TRBJ2-5
v_gene: TRBV7-6
d_gene: TRBD2
CDR3aa: CASSPRTSGEETQYF
CDR3nt: TGTGCCAGCAGCCCCCGGACTAGCGGGGAAGAGACCCAGTACTTC

abundance: -
j_gene: TRBJ1-1
v_gene: TRBV2
d_gene: -
CDR3aa: CASSDEINTEAFF
CDR3nt: TGTGCCAGCAGTGATGAGATCAACACTGAAGCTTTCTTT

abundance: -
j_gene: TRBJ2-3
v_gene: TRBV4-1
d_gene: -
CDR3aa: CASSQEGRYPRTQYF
CDR3nt: TGCGCCAGCAGCCAAGAAGGGCGCTACCCCCGTACGCAGTATTTT

abundance: -
j_gene: TRBJ2-1
v_gene: TRBV20-1
d_gene: -
CDR3aa: CSVPGKPVYNEQFF
CDR3nt: TGCAGTGTTCCCGGGAAGCCCGTATACAATGAGCAGTTCTTC

abundance: few
j_gene: TRBJ2-3
v_gene: TRBV5-1
d_gene: -
CDR3aa: CATALERPTDTQYF
CDR3nt: TGCGCCACCGCATTGGAGCGCCCTACAGATACGCAGTATTTT

abundance: few
j_gene: TRBJ2-7
v_gene: TRBV7-2
d_gene: TRBD1
CDR3aa: CASNKGGASYEQYF
CDR3nt: TGTGCCAGCAATAAAGGGGGCGCCTCTTACGAGCAGTACTTC

abundance: few
j_gene: TRBJ2-5
v_gene: TRBV24-1
d_gene: TRBD1
CDR3aa: CATSDSRGSGETQYF
CDR3nt: TGTGCCACCAGTGATTCCAGGGGGTCCGGTGAGACCCAGTACTTC

abundance: -
j_gene: TRBJ1-2
v_gene: TRBV12-3/TRBV12-4
d_gene: -
CDR3aa: CASSLPPGRGGYTF
CDR3nt: TGTGCCAGCAGCTTACCTCCGGGGAGGGGAGGCTACACCTTC

abundance: -
j_gene: TRBJ1-3
v_gene: TRBV29-1
d_gene: TRBD1
CDR3aa: CGGQGASNPGGNTIYF
CDR3nt: TGCGGAGGGCAGGGGGCATCAAACCCGGGTGGAAACACCATATATTTT

abundance: few
j_gene: TRBJ2-1
v_gene: TRBV4-2
d_gene: -
CDR3aa: CASSQPSGGHNEQFF
CDR3nt: TGTGCCAGCAGCCAACCCTCCGGGGGACACAATGAGCAGTTCTTC

abundance: -
j_gene: TRBJ2-3
v_gene: TRBV29-1
d_gene: TRBD2
CDR3aa: CCVAGSADTQYF
CDR3nt: TGCTGCGTAGCGGGTTCAGCAGATACGCAGTATTTT

abundance: -
j_gene: TRBJ2-2
v_gene: TRBV3-1
d_gene: -
CDR3aa: CASSQALGWTGELFF
CDR3nt: TGTGCCAGCAGCCAAGCTCTGGGGTGGACCGGGGAGCTGTTTTTT

abundance: few
j_gene: TRBJ2-7
v_gene: TRBV7-2
d_gene: -
CDR3aa: CASSLGYVRSYEQYF
CDR3nt: TGTGCCAGCAGCTTAGGGTACGTCAGGTCCTACGAGCAGTACTTC

abundance: once
j_gene: TRBJ2-3
v_gene: TRBV7-8
d_gene: TRBD2
CDR3aa: CASSLVTSGGHTDTQYF
CDR3nt: TGTGCCAGCAGCTTAGTGACTAGCGGGGGCCACACAGATACGCAGTATTTT

abundance: few
j_gene: TRBJ2-7
v_gene: TRBV6-1
d_gene: -
CDR3aa: CASSEATYEQYF
CDR3nt: TGTGCCAGCAGTGAAGCCACCTACGAGCAGTACTTC

abundance: few
j_gene: TRBJ1-6
v_gene: TRBV27
d_gene: -
CDR3aa: CASSFSASQGSPLHF
CDR3nt: TGTGCCAGCAGTTTTAGCGCCAGCCAAGGTTCACCCCTCCACTTT

abundance: many
j_gene: TRBJ2-2
v_gene: TRBV6-2/TRBV6-3
d_gene: -
CDR3aa: CASSYAYTGELFF
CDR3nt: TGTGCCAGCAGTTACGCGTACACCGGGGAGCTGTTTTTT

abundance: few
j_gene: TRBJ2-1
v_gene: TRBV18
d_gene: TRBD2
CDR3aa: CASSPKGGLADLWNRNEQFF
CDR3nt: TGTGCCAGCTCACCGAAAGGGGGACTAGCGGACCTTTGGAACCGGAATGAGCAGTTCTTC

abundance: -
j_gene: TRBJ2-3
v_gene: TRBV4-1
d_gene: -
CDR3aa: CASSQEGQASTDTQYF
CDR3nt: TGCGCCAGCAGCCAAGAAGGGCAGGCTAGCACAGATACGCAGTATTTT

abundance: few
j_gene: TRBJ2-3
v_gene: TRBV29-1
d_gene: -
CDR3aa: CSVVLPLHTDTQYF
CDR3nt: TGCAGCGTCGTACTCCCCCTACACACAGATACGCAGTATTTT

abundance: few
j_gene: TRBJ2-1
v_gene: TRBV4-2
d_gene: -
CDR3aa: CASSPARDSPVRQFF
CDR3nt: TGTGCCAGCAGCCCCGCCCGGGACTCCCCGGTAAGGCAGTTCTTC

abundance: -
j_gene: TRBJ1-2
v_gene: TRBV6-2/TRBV6-3
d_gene: -
CDR3aa: CASSQRRSYGYTF
CDR3nt: TGTGCCAGCAGCCAACGAAGGTCCTATGGCTACACCTTC

abundance: -
j_gene: TRBJ2-7
v_gene: TRBV4-1
d_gene: -
CDR3aa: CASSQERPREQYF
CDR3nt: TGCGCCAGCAGCCAAGAAAGGCCGAGGGAGCAGTACTTC

abundance: many
j_gene: TRBJ2-3
v_gene: TRBV18
d_gene: -
CDR3aa: CASSPVRDTQYF
CDR3nt: TGTGCCAGCTCACCAGTGCGAGATACGCAGTATTTT

abundance: -
j_gene: TRBJ2-3
v_gene: TRBV7-8
d_gene: -
CDR3aa: CASSFRRATDTQYF
CDR3nt: TGTGCCAGCAGCTTCAGGCGCGCAACAGATACGCAGTATTTT

abundance: -
j_gene: TRBJ2-2
v_gene: TRBV5-1
d_gene: TRBD1
CDR3aa: CASSLALGTGLELFF
CDR3nt: TGCGCCAGCAGCTTGGCCTTGGGGACAGGGCTGGAGCTGTTTTTT

abundance: few
j_gene: TRBJ1-1
v_gene: TRBV20-1
d_gene: -
CDR3aa: CSARDFRALEAFF
CDR3nt: TGCAGTGCTAGAGATTTTAGGGCACTCGAAGCTTTCTTT

abundance: -
j_gene: TRBJ1-5
v_gene: TRBV5-1
d_gene: -
CDR3aa: CASSLRGDGNQPQHF
CDR3nt: TGCGCCAGCAGCTTGCGGGGGGACGGCAATCAGCCCCAGCATTTT

abundance: few
j_gene: TRBJ2-5
v_gene: TRBV24-1
d_gene: -
CDR3aa: CATSGGETQYF
CDR3nt: TGTGCCACCAGTGGGGGGGAGACCCAGTACTTC

abundance: -
j_gene: TRBJ2-2
v_gene: TRBV5-5
d_gene: TRBD2
CDR3aa: CASSFGGAPGELFF
CDR3nt: TGTGCCAGCAGCTTCGGGGGGGCCCCCGGGGAGCTGTTTTTT

abundance: many
j_gene: TRBJ2-1
v_gene: TRBV12-3/TRBV12-4
d_gene: -
CDR3aa: CASSRGGGSAYNEQFF
CDR3nt: TGTGCCAGCAGTCGGGGCGGCGGGTCGGCCTACAATGAGCAGTTCTTC

abundance: few
j_gene: TRBJ1-1
v_gene: TRBV20-1
d_gene: -
CDR3aa: CSARGIQLNTEAFF
CDR3nt: TGCAGTGCTAGAGGTATTCAGTTGAACACTGAAGCTTTCTTT